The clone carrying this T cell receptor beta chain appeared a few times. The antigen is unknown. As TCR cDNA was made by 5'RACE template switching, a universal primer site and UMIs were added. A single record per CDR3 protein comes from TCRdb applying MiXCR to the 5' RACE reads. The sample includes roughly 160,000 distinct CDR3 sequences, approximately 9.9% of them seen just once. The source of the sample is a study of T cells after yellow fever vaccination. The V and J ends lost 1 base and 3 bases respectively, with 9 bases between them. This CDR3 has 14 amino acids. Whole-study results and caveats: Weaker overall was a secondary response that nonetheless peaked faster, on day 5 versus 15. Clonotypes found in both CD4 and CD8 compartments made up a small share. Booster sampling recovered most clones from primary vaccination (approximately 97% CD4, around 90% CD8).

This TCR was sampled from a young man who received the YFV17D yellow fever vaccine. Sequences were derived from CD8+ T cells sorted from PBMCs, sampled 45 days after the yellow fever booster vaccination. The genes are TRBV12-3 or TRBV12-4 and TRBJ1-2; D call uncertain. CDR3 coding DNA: TGTGCCAGCAGTTTAGGTCACAGAGACTATGGCTACACCTTC. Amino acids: CASSLGHRDYGYTF.